This is a list of T cell receptor beta chains from one sample in a study of regulatory T cells in long-lasting Graves disease. TCRdb independently ran MiXCR on the multiplex PCR reads; one entry per CDR3 protein. The sample consists of about 660,000 distinct CDR3 sequences, around 30% of them appearing once. The sequencing used peripheral blood mononuclear cells (PBMCs), collected when the disease was refractory, from a patient treated with antithyroid drugs. These receptors came from a female donor with Graves disease. The CDR3 runs from the conserved cysteine through the conserved F or W. The D gene is left open where the match is weak. Rows give clone size only sometimes, using once, few, many, or a class for an expanded clone.

clone_size,v_call,d_call,j_call,cdr3_nt,cdr3_aa
few,TRBV5-5,NA,TRBJ1-2,TGTGCCAGCAGCACGGGACTCTATGGCTACACCTTC,CASSTGLYGYTF
many,TRBV12-3/TRBV12-4,TRBD1,TRBJ1-6,TGTGCCAGCCGAAAAACAGGGGGCGGTAATTCACCCCTCCACTTT,CASRKTGGGNSPLHF
NA,TRBV20-1,NA,TRBJ1-6,TGCAGTGCTACGTTAGTTGATTCACCCCTCCACTTT,CSATLVDSPLHF
NA,TRBV28,NA,TRBJ1-4,TGTGCCAGCAGTTTGGGGGTTGAGAGAGCCCCTAATGAAAAACTGTTTTTT,CASSLGVERAPNEKLFF
NA,TRBV6-2/TRBV6-3,TRBD2,TRBJ2-5,TGTGCCAGCAGTGAACAACCCGGGAGGGCCTTCCAAGAGACCCAGTACTTC,CASSEQPGRAFQETQYF
NA,TRBV5-1,TRBD1,TRBJ1-2,TGCGCCAGCAGCTCAATCTCCGGGACAGTTGGCTACACCTTC,CASSSISGTVGYTF
many,TRBV11-2,NA,TRBJ1-3,TGTGCCAGCAGCTTAAGATCCACTGGAAACACCATATATTTT,CASSLRSTGNTIYF
NA,TRBV30,NA,TRBJ1-1,TGTGCCTGGAATACCCGACGTGCGAGCGCGGGGACTGAAGCTTTCTTT,CAWNTRRASAGTEAFF
few,TRBV7-2,TRBD1,TRBJ1-2,TGTGCCAGCAGCCCCTATGGGACAGGGAACTATGGCTACACCTTC,CASSPYGTGNYGYTF
NA,TRBV6-2/TRBV6-3,NA,TRBJ1-2,TGTGCCAGCAGGGTTTCGGACTACACCTTC,CASRVSDYTF
NA,TRBV28,NA,TRBJ2-5,TGTGCCAGCAGTTTGACACGCCAGCTCGGGGAGACCCAGTACTTC,CASSLTRQLGETQYF
few,TRBV3-1,TRBD2,TRBJ2-5,TGTGCCAGCAGCCCGGACTATCGGGGGGTAAAGACCCAGTACTTC,CASSPDYRGVKTQYF
few,TRBV6-1,NA,TRBJ1-2,TGTGCCAGCAGAAAAATAGTAGGGGTGTACTATGGCTACACCTTC,CASRKIVGVYYGYTF
NA,TRBV19,NA,TRBJ1-5,TGTGCCAGTAGTACACCAAGGTGGGGGCCAGGGCAGCCCCAGCATTTT,CASSTPRWGPGQPQHF
NA,TRBV27,NA,TRBJ1-2,TGTGCCAGCAGATCACAGGGTGGGGATGGCTACACCTTC,CASRSQGGDGYTF
few,TRBV5-6,NA,TRBJ2-4,TGTGCCAGCAGCTTGGATCAGGTGCTAGCCAAAAACATTCAGTACTTC,CASSLDQVLAKNIQYF
few,TRBV14,NA,TRBJ2-5,TGTGCCAGCAGCCAGGTTAGGGGATCGGCGACCCAGTACTTC,CASSQVRGSATQYF
NA,TRBV6-2/TRBV6-3,NA,TRBJ2-4,TGTGCCAGCACCCAGACCGACAGGAGATCCAACTTAGCCAAAAACATTCAGTACTTC,CASTQTDRRSNLAKNIQYF
many,TRBV2,NA,TRBJ1-5,TGTGCCAGCAGTGATTTCAGGGTGAGCAATCAGCCCCAGCATTTT,CASSDFRVSNQPQHF
many,TRBV12-3/TRBV12-4,TRBD1,TRBJ2-7,TGTGCCAGCAGTTCGGGGCGAAGGGGGCTGAACGAGCAGTACTTC,CASSSGRRGLNEQYF
few,TRBV2,TRBD2,TRBJ2-1,TGTGCCAGCAGTGATAGCGGGAGAATCTACAATGAGCAGTTCTTC,CASSDSGRIYNEQFF
NA,TRBV20-1,TRBD2,TRBJ2-5,TGCAGTGCGTCACTAGCGGGGGGTCAAGAGACCCAGTACTTC,CSASLAGGQETQYF
few,TRBV7-9,NA,TRBJ1-1,TGTGCCAGCAGCTTAGCGGTGGCGGCCCTGAGCACTGAAGCTTTCTTT,CASSLAVAALSTEAFF
NA,TRBV7-2,NA,TRBJ1-2,TGTGCCAGCAGCTCGTCGGTTAATGGCTACACCTTC,CASSSSVNGYTF
many,TRBV20-1,NA,TRBJ1-1,TGCAGTGCTTCCCCAGGGGCGGTGAACACTGAAGCTTTCTTT,CSASPGAVNTEAFF
many,TRBV12-3/TRBV12-4,NA,TRBJ1-1,TGTGCCAGCAGTCGCGGCATATGGGGCACTGAAGCTTTCTTT,CASSRGIWGTEAFF
NA,TRBV7-2,NA,TRBJ1-5,TGTGCCAGCAGACTCGGGGGGGTCGGGTACCAGCCCCAGCATTTT,CASRLGGVGYQPQHF
NA,TRBV9,TRBD1,TRBJ2-7,TGTGCCAGCAGCGCGTACCCGGGACAGGGGACCACTTACGAGCAGTACTTC,CASSAYPGQGTTYEQYF
NA,TRBV27,NA,TRBJ1-5,TGTGCCAGCGCTCCCCCAGGGCAGGGCTTTCAGCCCCAGCATTTT,CASAPPGQGFQPQHF
many,TRBV28,TRBD2,TRBJ2-6,TGTGCCAGCACTATTAGCGGGACGCGCTCTGGGGCCAACGTCCTGACTTTC,CASTISGTRSGANVLTF
few,TRBV19,NA,TRBJ1-2,TGTGCCAGTAGTATGTGGAACTCCGGCTACACCTTC,CASSMWNSGYTF
many,TRBV2,NA,TRBJ1-2,TGTGCCAGCAGTGAAGGAACGGCTACTAACTATGGCTACACCTTC,CASSEGTATNYGYTF
few,TRBV12-3/TRBV12-4,NA,TRBJ1-2,TGTGCCAGCAGAGCCGAGCCCTATGGCTACACCTTC,CASRAEPYGYTF
NA,TRBV7-6,TRBD1,TRBJ1-4,TGTGCCAGCAGCCGGACAGGGATGAAACTGTTTTTT,CASSRTGMKLFF
few,TRBV20-1,TRBD2,TRBJ2-1,TGCAGTGCTAGAACTAGCGGGAGCAGCTCCTACAATGAGCAGTTCTTC,CSARTSGSSSYNEQFF
few,TRBV5-1,NA,TRBJ1-2,TGCGCCAGCAGCTCGGGACTCACTAACTATGGCTACACCTTC,CASSSGLTNYGYTF
NA,TRBV6-2/TRBV6-3,NA,TRBJ1-1,TGTGCCAGCAGTTACTCGATAGGGGGAGGTATGAACACTGAAGCTTTCTTT,CASSYSIGGGMNTEAFF
NA,TRBV20-1,NA,TRBJ2-7,TGCAGTGCGTACCACAGGGCCACCTACGAGCGGTACTTC,CSAYHRATYERYF